This T cell receptor beta chain was documented in a study of early T cells in non-severe SARS-CoV-2 infection. TCRdb ran MiXCR on the 5' RACE reads and lists one entry per CDR3 protein. There are tens of thousands of distinct CDR3 sequences in the sample; 11% occur only once, and about 12% lies in the top ten. This clonotype has only a few counts. Between the trimmed V and J ends, which lost 2 bases and 2 bases, there was a span of 10 bases. Germline CDR1 and CDR2: ENHRY and SYGVKD. The CDR3 has 14 amino acids. The specimen was whole blood, collected at baseline. The J gene is TRBJ2-7, the V gene TRBV10-3, with D uncertain. The sequence derives from an adult who was a healthcare worker with PCR-confirmed SARS-CoV-2 infection or an uninfected control (not recorded which). The DNA for the CDR3 is TGTGCCATCAGTGAGGCCCAGGTTACCTACGAGCAGTACTTC. Translating it yields CAISEAQVTYEQYF.